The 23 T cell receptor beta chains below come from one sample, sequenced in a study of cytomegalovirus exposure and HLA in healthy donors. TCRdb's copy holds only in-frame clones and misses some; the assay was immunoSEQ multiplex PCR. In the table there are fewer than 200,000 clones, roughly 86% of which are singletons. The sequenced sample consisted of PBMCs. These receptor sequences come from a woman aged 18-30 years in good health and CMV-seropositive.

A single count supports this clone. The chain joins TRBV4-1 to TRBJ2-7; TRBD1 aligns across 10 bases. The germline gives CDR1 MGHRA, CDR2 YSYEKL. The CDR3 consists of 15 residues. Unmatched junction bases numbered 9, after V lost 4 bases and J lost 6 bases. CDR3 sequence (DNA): TGCGCCAGCAGCCCGGCTTCGGACAGGGGGGGCGAGCAGTACTTC. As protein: CASSPASDRGGEQYF.

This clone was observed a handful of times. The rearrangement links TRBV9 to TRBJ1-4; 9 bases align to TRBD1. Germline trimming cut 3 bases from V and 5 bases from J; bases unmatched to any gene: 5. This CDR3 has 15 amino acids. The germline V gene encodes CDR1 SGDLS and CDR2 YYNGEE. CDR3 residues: CASSAFTGGNEKLFF. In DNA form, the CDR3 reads TGTGCCAGCAGCGCCTTTACAGGGGGCAATGAAAAACTGTTTTTT.

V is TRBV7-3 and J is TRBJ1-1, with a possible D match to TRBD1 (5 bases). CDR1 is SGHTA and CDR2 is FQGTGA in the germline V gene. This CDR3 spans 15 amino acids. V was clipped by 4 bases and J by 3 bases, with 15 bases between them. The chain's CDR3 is CASSSLGGWDTEAFF. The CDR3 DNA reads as TGTGCCAGCAGCTCCCTGGGGGGATGGGACACTGAAGCTTTCTTT.

CDR3 in amino acids: CASSLYRTSGTVDTQYF. CDR3 sequence (DNA): TGTGCCAGCAGCTTATACAGGACTAGCGGGACTGTAGATACGCAGTATTTT. The chain employs TRBV7-9 and TRBJ2-3; 12 bases match TRBD2. After removal of 2 bases from V and 5 bases from J, the junction contained 8 bases not matched to a gene. Per the germline V gene, CDR1 is SEHNR and CDR2 is FQNEAQ (reference sequence). This CDR3 contains 17 residues.

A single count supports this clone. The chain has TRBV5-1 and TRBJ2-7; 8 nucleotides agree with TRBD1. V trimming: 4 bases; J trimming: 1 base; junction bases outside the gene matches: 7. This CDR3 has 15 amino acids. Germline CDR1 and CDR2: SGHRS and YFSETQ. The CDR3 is CASSGGTGISYEQYF. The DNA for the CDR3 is TGCGCCAGCAGCGGCGGGACAGGTATTTCCTACGAGCAGTACTTC.

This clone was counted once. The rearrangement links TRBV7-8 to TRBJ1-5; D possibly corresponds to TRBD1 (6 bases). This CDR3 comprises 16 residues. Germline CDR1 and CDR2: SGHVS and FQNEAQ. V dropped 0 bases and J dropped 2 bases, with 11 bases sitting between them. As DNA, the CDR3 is TGTGCCAGCAGCTTAGCCGAATACAGGGGCAATCAGCCCCAGCATTTT. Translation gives CASSLAEYRGNQPQHF. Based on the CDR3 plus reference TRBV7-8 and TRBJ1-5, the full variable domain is GAGVSQSPRYKVAKRGQDVALRCDPISGHVSLFWYQQALGQGPEFLTYFQNEAQLDKSGLPSDRFFAERPEGSVSTLKIQRTQQEDSAVYLCASSLAEYRGNQPQHFGDGTRLSIL.

The CDR3 reads CASSPAGTAYEQYF. In DNA form, the CDR3 reads TGTGCCAGCAGCCCCGCCGGGACAGCCTACGAGCAGTACTTC. V and J are TRBV11-2 and TRBJ2-7; TRBD1 matches at 7 bases. This CDR3 region has 14 residues. CDR1 is SGHAT and CDR2 is FQNNGV in the germline V gene. V shed 5 bases, J shed 2 bases, and the junction held 6 bases outside the gene matches.

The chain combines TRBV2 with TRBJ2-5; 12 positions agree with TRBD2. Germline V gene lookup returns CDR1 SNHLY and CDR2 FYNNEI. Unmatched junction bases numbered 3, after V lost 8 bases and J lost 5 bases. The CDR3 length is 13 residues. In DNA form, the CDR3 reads TGTGCCAGCTCGGGACTAGCGGGCGAGACCCAGTACTTC. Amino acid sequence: CASSGLAGETQYF.

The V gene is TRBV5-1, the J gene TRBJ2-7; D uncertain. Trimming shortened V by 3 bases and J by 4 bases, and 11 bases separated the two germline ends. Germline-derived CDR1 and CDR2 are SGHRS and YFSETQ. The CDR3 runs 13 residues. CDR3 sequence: CASSYQETYEQYF. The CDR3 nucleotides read TGCGCCAGCAGCTATCAGGAAACTTACGAGCAGTACTTC.

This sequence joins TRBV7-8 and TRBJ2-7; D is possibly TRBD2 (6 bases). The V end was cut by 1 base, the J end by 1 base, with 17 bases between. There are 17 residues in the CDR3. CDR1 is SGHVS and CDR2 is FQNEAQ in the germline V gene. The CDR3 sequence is CASSLGPAGRTSYEQYF. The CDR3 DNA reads TGTGCCAGCAGCTTAGGTCCGGCGGGACGGACATCCTACGAGCAGTACTTC.

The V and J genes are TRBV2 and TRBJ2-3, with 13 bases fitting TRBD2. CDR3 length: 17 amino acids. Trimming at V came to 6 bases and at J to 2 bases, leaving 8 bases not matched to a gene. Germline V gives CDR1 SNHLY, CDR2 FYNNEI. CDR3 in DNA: TGTGCCAGCAGACCCCGAGGGACTAGCGGGAACACAGATACGCAGTATTTT. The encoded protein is CASRPRGTSGNTDTQYF.

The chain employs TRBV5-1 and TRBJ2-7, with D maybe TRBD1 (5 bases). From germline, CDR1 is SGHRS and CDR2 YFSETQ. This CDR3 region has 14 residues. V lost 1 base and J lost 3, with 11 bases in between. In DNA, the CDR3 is TGCGCCAGCAGCTTGACGGCAGGGATCTACGAGCAGTACTTC. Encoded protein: CASSLTAGIYEQYF.

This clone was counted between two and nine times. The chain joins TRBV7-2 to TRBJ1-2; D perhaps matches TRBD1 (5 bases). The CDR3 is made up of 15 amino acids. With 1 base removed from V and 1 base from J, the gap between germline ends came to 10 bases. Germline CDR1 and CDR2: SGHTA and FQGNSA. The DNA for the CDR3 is TGTGCCAGCAGCTTAGGGGGCGCTTTTAACTATGGCTACACCTTC. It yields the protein CASSLGGAFNYGYTF. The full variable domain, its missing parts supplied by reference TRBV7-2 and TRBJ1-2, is GAGVSQSPSNKVTEKGKDVELRCDPISGHTALYWYRQSLGQGLEFLIYFQGNSAPDKSGLPSDRFSAERTGGSVSTLTIQRTQQEDSAVYLCASSLGGAFNYGYTFGSGTRLTVV.

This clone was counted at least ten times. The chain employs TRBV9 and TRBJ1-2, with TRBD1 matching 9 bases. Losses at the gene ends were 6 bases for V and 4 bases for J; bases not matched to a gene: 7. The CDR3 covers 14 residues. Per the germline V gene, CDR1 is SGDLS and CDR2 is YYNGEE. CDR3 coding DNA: TGTGCCAGCACCCCCGGGACAGGGCTCTATGGCTACACCTTC. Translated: CASTPGTGLYGYTF.

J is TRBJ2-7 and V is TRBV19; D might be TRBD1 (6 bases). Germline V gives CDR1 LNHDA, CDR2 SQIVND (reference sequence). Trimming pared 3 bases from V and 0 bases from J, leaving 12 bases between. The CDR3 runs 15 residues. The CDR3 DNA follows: TGTGCCAGTAGTATCCTGGGCAGGGGCTCCTACGAGCAGTACTTC. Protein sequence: CASSILGRGSYEQYF.

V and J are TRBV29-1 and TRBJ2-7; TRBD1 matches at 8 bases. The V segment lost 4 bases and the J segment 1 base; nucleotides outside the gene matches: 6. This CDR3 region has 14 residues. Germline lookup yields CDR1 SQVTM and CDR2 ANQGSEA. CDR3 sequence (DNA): TGCAGCGTTGTGGGGGGACAGGAGTCCTACGAGCAGTACTTC. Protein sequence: CSVVGGQESYEQYF.

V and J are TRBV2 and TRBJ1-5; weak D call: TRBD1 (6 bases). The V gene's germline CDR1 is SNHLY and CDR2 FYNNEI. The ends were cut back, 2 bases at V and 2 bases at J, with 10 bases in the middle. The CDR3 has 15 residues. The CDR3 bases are TGTGCCAGCAGTGAAAAGAGGACAGGCAATCAGCCCCAGCATTTT. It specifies CASSEKRTGNQPQHF.

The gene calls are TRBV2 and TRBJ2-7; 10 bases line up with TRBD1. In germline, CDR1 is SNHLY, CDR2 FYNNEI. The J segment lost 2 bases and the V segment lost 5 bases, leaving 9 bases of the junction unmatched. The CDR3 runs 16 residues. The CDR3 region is CASSHPGQGTTYEQYF. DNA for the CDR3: TGTGCCAGCAGTCACCCGGGACAGGGGACGACCTACGAGCAGTACTTC.

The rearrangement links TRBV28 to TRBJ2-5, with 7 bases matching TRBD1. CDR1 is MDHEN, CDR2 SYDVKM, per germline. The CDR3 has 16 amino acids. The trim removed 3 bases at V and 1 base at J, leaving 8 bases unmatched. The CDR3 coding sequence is TGTGCCAGCAGTTTCCTAAACAGGGGCCCCCAAGAGACCCAGTACTTC. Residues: CASSFLNRGPQETQYF.

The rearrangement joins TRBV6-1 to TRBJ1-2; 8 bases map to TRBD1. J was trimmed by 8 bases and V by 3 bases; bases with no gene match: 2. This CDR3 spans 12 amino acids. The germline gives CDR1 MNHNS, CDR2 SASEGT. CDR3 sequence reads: CASSEAGGGYTF. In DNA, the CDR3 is TGTGCCAGCAGTGAGGCAGGGGGCGGCTACACCTTC.

The CDR3 sequence is CASSFGGLGNTIYF. CDR3 sequence (DNA): TGTGCCAGCAGCTTTGGGGGACTCGGAAACACCATATATTTT. The chain links TRBV5-6 to TRBJ1-3; the D gene is possibly TRBD1 (5 bases). V lost 2 bases to trimming and J lost 4 bases, with 10 bases between them. The V gene's germline CDR1 is SGHDT and CDR2 YYEEEE. The CDR3 is 14 residues long.

The CDR3 DNA sequence: TGTGCCAGCAGCCCCGACTCCGGGAAAGGAAACACCATATATTTT. It codes for CASSPDSGKGNTIYF. The chain combines TRBV13 with TRBJ1-3; D call uncertain. Germline-derived CDR1 and CDR2 are PRHDT and FYEKMQ (reference sequence). The CDR3 loop spans 15 amino acids. Trimming removed 5 bases from V and 4 bases from J, with 15 bases in between.

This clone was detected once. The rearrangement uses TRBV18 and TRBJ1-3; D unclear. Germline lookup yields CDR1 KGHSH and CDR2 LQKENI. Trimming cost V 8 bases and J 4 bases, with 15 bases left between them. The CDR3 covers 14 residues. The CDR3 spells CASHDRESGNTIYF. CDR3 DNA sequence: TGTGCCAGCCATGACCGGGAGTCAGGAAACACCATATATTTT.